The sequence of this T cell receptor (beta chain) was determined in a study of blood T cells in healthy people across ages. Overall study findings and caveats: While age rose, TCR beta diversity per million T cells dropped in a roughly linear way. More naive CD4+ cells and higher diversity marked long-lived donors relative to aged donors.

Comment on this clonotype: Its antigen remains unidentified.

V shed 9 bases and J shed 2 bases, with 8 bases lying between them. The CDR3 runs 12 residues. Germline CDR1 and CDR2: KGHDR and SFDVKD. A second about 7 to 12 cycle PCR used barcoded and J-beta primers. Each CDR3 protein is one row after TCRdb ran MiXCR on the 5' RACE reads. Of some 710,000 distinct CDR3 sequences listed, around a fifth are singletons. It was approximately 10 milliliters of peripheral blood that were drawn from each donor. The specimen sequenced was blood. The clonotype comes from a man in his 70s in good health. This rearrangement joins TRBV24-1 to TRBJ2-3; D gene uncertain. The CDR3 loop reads CATGLPTDTQYF. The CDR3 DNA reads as TGTGCCACCGGGTTACCCACAGATACGCAGTATTTT.